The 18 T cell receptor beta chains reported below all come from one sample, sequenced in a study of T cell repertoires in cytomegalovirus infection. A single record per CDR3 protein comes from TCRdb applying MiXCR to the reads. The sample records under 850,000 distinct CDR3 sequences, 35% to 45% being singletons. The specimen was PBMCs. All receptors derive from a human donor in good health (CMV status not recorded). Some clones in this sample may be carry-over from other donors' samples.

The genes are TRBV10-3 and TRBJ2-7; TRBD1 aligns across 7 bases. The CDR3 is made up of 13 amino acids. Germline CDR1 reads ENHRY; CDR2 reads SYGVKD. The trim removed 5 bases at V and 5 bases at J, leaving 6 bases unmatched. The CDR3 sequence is CAISKDRDDEQYF. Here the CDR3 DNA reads TGTGCCATCAGTAAAGACAGGGATGACGAGCAGTACTTC.

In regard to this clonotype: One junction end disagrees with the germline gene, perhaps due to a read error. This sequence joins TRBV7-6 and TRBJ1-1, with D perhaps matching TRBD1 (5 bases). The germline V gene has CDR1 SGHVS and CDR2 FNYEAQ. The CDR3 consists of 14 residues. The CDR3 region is CASSLRGVNTDAFF. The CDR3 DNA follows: TGTGCCAGCAGCTTAAGGGGTGTGAACACTGACGCTTTCTTT.

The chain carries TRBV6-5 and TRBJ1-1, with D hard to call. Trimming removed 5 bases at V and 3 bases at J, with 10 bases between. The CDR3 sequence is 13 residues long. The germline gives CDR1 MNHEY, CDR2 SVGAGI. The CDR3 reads CASSPWEDTEAFF. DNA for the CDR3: TGTGCCAGCAGTCCCTGGGAGGACACTGAAGCTTTCTTT.

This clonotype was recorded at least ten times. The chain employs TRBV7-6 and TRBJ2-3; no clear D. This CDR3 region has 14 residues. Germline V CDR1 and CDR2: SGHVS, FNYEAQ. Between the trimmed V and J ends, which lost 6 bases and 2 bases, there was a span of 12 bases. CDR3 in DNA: TGTGCCAGCAGTAGAAGGAGTCCCACAGATACGCAGTATTTT. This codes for CASSRRSPTDTQYF.

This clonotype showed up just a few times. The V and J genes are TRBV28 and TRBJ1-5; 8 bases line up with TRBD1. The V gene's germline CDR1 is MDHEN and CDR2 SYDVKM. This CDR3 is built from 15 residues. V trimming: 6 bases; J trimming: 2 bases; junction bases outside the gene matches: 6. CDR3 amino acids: CASRSQGAGNQPQHF. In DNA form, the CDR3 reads TGTGCCAGCAGAAGCCAGGGGGCGGGCAATCAGCCCCAGCATTTT.

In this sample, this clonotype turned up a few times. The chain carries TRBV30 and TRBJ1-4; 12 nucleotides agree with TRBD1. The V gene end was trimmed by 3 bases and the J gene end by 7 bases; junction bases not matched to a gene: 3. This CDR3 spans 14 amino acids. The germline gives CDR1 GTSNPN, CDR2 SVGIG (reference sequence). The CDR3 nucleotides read TGTGCCTGGAGCCGGGACAGGGGGCGTGAAAAACTGTTTTTT. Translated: CAWSRDRGREKLFF.

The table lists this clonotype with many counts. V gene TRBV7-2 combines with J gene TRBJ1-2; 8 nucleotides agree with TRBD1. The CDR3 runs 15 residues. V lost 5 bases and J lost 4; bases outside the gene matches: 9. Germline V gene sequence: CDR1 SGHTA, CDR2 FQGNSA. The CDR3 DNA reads TGTGCCAGCAGCCCAGGACAGGGACCTTTCTATGGCTACACCTTC. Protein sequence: CASSPGQGPFYGYTF.

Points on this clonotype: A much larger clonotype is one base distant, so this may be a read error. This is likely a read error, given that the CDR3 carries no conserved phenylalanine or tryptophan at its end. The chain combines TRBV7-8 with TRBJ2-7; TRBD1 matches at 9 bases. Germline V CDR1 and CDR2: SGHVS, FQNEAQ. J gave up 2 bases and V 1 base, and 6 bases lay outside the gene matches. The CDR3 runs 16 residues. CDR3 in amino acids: CASSLDSGQGTYEQYL. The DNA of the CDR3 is TGTGCCAGCAGCTTAGACTCTGGACAGGGGACCTACGAGCAGTACTTA.

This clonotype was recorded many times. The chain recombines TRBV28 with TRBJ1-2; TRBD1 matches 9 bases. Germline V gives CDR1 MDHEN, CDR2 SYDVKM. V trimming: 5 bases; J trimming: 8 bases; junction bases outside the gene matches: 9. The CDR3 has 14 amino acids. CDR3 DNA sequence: TGTGCCAGCAGTAAAGCCGGGACAGGGCGGGGCTACACCTTC. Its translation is CASSKAGTGRGYTF.

The CDR3 DNA is TGTGCCAGCAGCCTCCCCCGGCTAGCGGGGGAGCAGTACTTC. Translated: CASSLPRLAGEQYF. The chain combines TRBV28 with TRBJ2-7; 9 nucleotides line up with TRBD2. CDR1 is MDHEN, CDR2 SYDVKM, per germline. The CDR3 runs to 14 residues. The J segment lost 7 bases and the V segment lost 6 bases, leaving 10 bases of the junction unmatched.

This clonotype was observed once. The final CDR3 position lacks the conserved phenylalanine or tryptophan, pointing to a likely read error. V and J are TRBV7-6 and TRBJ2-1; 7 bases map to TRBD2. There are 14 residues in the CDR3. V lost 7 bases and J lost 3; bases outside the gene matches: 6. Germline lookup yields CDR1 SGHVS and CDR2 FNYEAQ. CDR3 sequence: CASTWGGSYNEQFL. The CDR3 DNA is TGTGCCAGCACCTGGGGCGGGAGCTACAATGAGCAGTTCTTA.

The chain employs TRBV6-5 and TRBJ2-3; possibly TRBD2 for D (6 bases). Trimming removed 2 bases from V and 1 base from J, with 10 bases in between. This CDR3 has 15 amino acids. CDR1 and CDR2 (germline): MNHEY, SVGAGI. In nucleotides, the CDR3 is TGTGCCAGCAGTTACGGGGCTAGCGGCACAGATACGCAGTATTTT. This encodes CASSYGASGTDTQYF.

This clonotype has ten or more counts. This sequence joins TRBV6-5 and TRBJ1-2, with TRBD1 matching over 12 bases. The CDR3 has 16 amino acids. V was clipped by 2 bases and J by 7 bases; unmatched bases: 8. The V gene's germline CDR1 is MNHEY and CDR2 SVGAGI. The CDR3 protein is CASSYAGTGGDVGYTF. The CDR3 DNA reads TGTGCCAGCAGTTACGCAGGGACAGGGGGCGACGTTGGCTACACCTTC.

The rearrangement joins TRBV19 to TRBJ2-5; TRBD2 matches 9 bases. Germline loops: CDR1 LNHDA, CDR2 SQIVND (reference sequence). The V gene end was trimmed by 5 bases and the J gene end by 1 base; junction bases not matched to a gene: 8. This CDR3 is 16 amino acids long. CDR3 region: CASSSRLAVGQETQYF. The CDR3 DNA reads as TGTGCCAGTAGTTCCCGACTAGCGGTGGGCCAAGAGACCCAGTACTTC.

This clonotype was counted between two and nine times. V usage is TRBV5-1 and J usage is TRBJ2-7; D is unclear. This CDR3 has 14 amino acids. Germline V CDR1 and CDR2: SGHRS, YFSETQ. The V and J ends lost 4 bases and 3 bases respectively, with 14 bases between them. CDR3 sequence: CASSKDLTHYEQYF. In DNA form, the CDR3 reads TGCGCCAGCAGCAAGGACCTAACCCACTACGAGCAGTACTTC.

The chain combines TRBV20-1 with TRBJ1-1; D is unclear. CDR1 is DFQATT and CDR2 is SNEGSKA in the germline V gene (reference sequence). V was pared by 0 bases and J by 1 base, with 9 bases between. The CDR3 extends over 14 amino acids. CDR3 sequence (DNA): TGCAGTGCTAGAGATGCCGAGAAGAACACTGAAGCTTTCTTT. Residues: CSARDAEKNTEAFF.

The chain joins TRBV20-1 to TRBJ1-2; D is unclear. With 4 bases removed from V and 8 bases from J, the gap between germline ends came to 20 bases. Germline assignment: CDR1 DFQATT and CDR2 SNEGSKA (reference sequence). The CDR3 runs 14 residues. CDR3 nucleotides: TGCAGTGCTACGGAGTGGAGGGAATCTTGGGGCTACACCTTC. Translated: CSATEWRESWGYTF.

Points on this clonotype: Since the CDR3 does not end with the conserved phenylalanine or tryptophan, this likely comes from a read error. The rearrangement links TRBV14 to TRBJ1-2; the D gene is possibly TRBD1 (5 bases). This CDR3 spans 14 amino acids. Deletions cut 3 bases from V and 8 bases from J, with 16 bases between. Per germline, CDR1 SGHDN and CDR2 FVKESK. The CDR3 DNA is TGTGCCAGCAGCCAGCTCCACTCGGGGGGAGGCTACACCTTA. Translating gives CASSQLHSGGGYTL.